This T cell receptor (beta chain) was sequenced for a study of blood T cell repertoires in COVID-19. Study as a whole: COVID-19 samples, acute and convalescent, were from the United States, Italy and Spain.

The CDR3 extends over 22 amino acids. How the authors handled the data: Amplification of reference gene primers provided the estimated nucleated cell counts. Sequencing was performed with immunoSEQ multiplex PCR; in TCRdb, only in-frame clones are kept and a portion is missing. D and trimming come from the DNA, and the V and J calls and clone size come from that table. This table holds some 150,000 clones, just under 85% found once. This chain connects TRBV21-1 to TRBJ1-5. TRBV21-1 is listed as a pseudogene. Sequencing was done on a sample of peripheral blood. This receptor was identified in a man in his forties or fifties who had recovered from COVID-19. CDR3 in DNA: TGTGCCAGCAGCAAAGAGTTATCCGGGGAGAGTAACCAGAGCTATAGCAATCAGCCCCAGCATTTT. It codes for CASSKELSGESNQSYSNQPQHF.